These 15 T cell receptor beta chains were all obtained from the same sample, sequenced in a study of T cell responses to AZD1222 COVID-19 vaccine. Here immunoSEQ multiplex PCR was the method, and the copy in TCRdb shows in-frame clones only, minus some. The sample lists about 110,000 clones, around 90% occurring once. Sequenced here: peripheral blood, sampled on day 0 of AZD1222 vaccination. The receptors were sampled from an adult in good health.

V gene TRBV4-1 combines with J gene TRBJ2-7; no reliable D call. V lost 1 base and J lost 0, with 7 bases in between. This CDR3 is built from 14 residues. Germline values: CDR1 MGHRA, CDR2 YSYEKL. Here the CDR3 reads CASSQVDGSYEQYF. CDR3 DNA sequence: TGCGCCAGCAGCCAAGTAGACGGCTCCTACGAGCAGTACTTC.

The J gene is TRBJ2-2, the V gene TRBV5-1, with D perhaps TRBD1 (6 bases). This CDR3 has 15 residues. Germline V gene sequence: CDR1 SGHRS, CDR2 YFSETQ. V dropped 0 bases and J dropped 5 bases, with 11 bases sitting between them. CDR3 loop: CASSLGQEVTGELFF. The CDR3 bases are TGCGCCAGCAGCTTGGGACAGGAGGTTACCGGGGAGCTGTTTTTT.

The chain joins TRBV9 to TRBJ2-1; 9 nucleotides align to TRBD2. Germline V gives CDR1 SGDLS, CDR2 YYNGEE. This CDR3 contains 14 residues. V was clipped by 6 bases and J by 8 bases; unmatched bases: 9. CDR3 amino acids: CASTETSGLDEQFF. In nucleotides, the CDR3 is TGTGCCAGCACCGAGACTAGCGGACTCGATGAGCAGTTCTTC. Full variable domain (remainder filled in from reference TRBV9 and TRBJ2-1): DSGVTQTPKHLITATGQRVTLRCSPRSGDLSVYWYQQSLDQGLQFLIQYYNGEERAKGNILERFSAQQFPDLHSELNLSSLELGDSALYFCASTETSGLDEQFFGPGTRLTVL.

This chain connects TRBV7-9 to TRBJ1-1; D is uncertain. CDR1 SEHNR and CDR2 FQNEAQ come from the germline V gene (reference sequence). The CDR3 totals 13 residues. Trimming took 8 bases from V and 1 from J, leaving 11 bases between them. CDR3 DNA sequence: TGTGCCAGCTCTCGGCCAACGAACACTGAAGCTTTCTTT. The encoded protein is CASSRPTNTEAFF.

The chain combines TRBV20-1 with TRBJ2-3; D is ambiguous. The germline V gene has CDR1 DFQATT and CDR2 SNEGSKA (reference sequence). The CDR3 has 11 amino acids. Trimming cost V 6 bases and J 3 bases, with 7 bases left between them. The CDR3 loop is CSAPRTDTQYF. The CDR3 DNA reads as TGCAGTGCCCCGAGGACAGATACGCAGTATTTT.

This chain connects TRBV7-2 to TRBJ2-3; 8 nucleotides align to TRBD2. The V gene end was trimmed by 4 bases and the J gene end by 4 bases; junction bases not matched to a gene: 7. CDR3 length: 15 residues. CDR1 SGHTA and CDR2 FQGNSA come from the germline V gene. For the CDR3, the DNA is TGTGCCAGCAGCTCATCCGGACTAGCCTCAGATACGCAGTATTTT. It translates to CASSSSGLASDTQYF.

The V and J genes are TRBV6-5 and TRBJ1-3; D gene uncertain. The CDR3 spans 13 residues. The V and J ends lost 11 bases and 0 bases respectively, with 11 bases between them. CDR1 and CDR2 (germline): MNHEY, SVGAGI. The CDR3 reads CAVRRNSGNTIYF. In DNA form, the CDR3 reads TGTGCCGTACGTAGGAACTCTGGAAACACCATATATTTT.

The chain joins TRBV6-4 to TRBJ2-7, with TRBD1 matching over 8 bases. CDR3 size: 15 residues. The V gene end was trimmed by 5 bases and the J gene end by 2 bases; junction bases not matched to a gene: 8. Germline loops: CDR1 MRHNA, CDR2 SNTAGT. The CDR3 DNA reads as TGTGCCAGCAGTAGTGCGGCAGGGGGCCCCTACGAGCAGTACTTC. Its protein product is CASSSAAGGPYEQYF.

The J gene is TRBJ1-4, the V gene TRBV6-5; perhaps TRBD1 as D (5 bases). The germline CDR1 and CDR2 sequences are MNHEY and SVGAGI. The CDR3 totals 12 residues. Trimming shortened V by 2 bases and J by 7 bases, and 5 bases separated the two germline ends. The CDR3: CASSYQGEKLFF. As DNA, the CDR3 is TGTGCCAGCAGTTACCAGGGTGAAAAACTGTTTTTT.

This clone showed up just once. The V gene is TRBV27, the J gene TRBJ1-2; perhaps TRBD1 as D (5 bases). With 7 bases removed from V and 6 bases from J, the gap between germline ends came to 18 bases. This CDR3 has 14 amino acids. CDR1 is MNHEY, CDR2 SMNVEV, per germline (reference sequence). The CDR3 region has the DNA TGTGCCAGCAAGCGGGTCGCCTTGGGACATGGCTACACCTTC. Residues: CASKRVALGHGYTF.

The V call is TRBV7-2, the J call TRBJ2-7; maybe TRBD2 (5 bases). Trimming took off 2 bases at V and 0 bases at J, with 11 bases between the two ends. The CDR3 spans 15 residues. CDR1 is SGHTA and CDR2 is FQGNSA in the germline V gene. The CDR3 bases are TGTGCCAGCAGCTTATATCCCGGGATCTCCTACGAGCAGTACTTC. Its protein is CASSLYPGISYEQYF.

The chain has TRBV5-6 and TRBJ2-1, with 7 bases fitting TRBD2. V was clipped by 5 bases and J by 7 bases; unmatched bases: 9. CDR3 length equals 14 residues. Looked up from germline, CDR1 is SGHDT and CDR2 is YYEEEE. The CDR3 DNA reads TGTGCCAGCAGTCGGACGGGACTACTAAATGAGCAGTTCTTC. Protein: CASSRTGLLNEQFF.

The chain is built from TRBV19 and TRBJ2-7; possibly TRBD1 or TRBD2 for D (6 bases each). The length of the CDR3 is 14 residues. The V gene's germline CDR1 is LNHDA and CDR2 SQIVND (reference sequence). V was pared by 3 bases and J by 6 bases, with 15 bases between. CDR3 region: CASSMGRGASEQYF. Written as DNA, the CDR3 is TGTGCCAGTAGTATGGGTAGGGGGGCGAGCGAGCAGTACTTC.

Regarding this clone: Other DNA sequences within the sample encode an identical CDR3. The chain uses TRBV19 and TRBJ1-2; D remains unclear. CDR1 and CDR2 from the germline V gene are LNHDA and SQIVND (reference sequence). CDR3 length: 12 amino acids. V was pared by 3 bases and J by 6 bases, with 8 bases between. The CDR3 DNA reads as TGTGCCAGTAGTATCGGGCGGGATGGCTACACCTTC. Translated, it gives CASSIGRDGYTF.

This chain links TRBV11-2 with TRBJ2-1; 7 bases are a match to TRBD2. Germline V CDR1 and CDR2: SGHAT, FQNNGV. Trimming cost V 4 bases and J 9 bases; bases outside gene matches: 15. The CDR3 sequence is 16 residues long. The CDR3, as DNA: TGTGCCAGCAGCTCTTGGACTAGTCTAAGTCGTGGTGAGCAGTTCTTC. It codes for CASSSWTSLSRGEQFF.